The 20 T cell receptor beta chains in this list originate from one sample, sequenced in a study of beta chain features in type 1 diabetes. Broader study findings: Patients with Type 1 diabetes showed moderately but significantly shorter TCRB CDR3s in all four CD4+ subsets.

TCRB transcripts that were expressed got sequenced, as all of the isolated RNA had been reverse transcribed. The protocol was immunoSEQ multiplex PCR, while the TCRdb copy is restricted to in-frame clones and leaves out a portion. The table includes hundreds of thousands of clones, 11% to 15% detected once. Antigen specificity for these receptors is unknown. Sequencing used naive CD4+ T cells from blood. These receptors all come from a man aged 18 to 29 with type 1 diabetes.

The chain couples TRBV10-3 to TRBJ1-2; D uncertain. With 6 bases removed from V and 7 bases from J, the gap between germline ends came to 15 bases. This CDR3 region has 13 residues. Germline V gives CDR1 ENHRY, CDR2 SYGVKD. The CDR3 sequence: CAIRPGPGVGYTF. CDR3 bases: TGTGCCATCAGACCGGGCCCGGGAGTTGGCTACACCTTC.

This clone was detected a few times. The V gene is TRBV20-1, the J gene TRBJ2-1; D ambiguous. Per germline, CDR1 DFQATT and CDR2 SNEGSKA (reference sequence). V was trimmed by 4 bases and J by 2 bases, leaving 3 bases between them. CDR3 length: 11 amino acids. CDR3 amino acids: CSATAYNEQFF. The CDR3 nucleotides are TGCAGTGCTACGGCCTACAATGAGCAGTTCTTC.

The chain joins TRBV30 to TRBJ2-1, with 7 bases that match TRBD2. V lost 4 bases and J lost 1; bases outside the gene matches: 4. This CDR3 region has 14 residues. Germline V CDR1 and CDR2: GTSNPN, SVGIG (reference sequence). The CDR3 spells CAWTSGVSYNEQFF. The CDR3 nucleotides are TGTGCCTGGACTAGCGGCGTTTCCTACAATGAGCAGTTCTTC.

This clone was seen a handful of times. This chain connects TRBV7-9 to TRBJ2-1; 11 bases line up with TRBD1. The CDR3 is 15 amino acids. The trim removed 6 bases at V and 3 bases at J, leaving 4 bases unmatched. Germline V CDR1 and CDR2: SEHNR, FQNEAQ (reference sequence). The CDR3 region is CASRPGTGGYNEQFF. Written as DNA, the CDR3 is TGTGCCAGCAGGCCCGGGACAGGGGGCTACAATGAGCAGTTCTTC.

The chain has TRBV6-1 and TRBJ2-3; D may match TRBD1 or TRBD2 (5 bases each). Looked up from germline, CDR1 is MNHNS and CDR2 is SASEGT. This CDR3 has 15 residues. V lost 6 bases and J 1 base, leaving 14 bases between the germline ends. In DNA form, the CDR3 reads TGTGCCAGCAGCGCCGGGACCGCCGGCACAGATACGCAGTATTTT. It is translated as CASSAGTAGTDTQYF.

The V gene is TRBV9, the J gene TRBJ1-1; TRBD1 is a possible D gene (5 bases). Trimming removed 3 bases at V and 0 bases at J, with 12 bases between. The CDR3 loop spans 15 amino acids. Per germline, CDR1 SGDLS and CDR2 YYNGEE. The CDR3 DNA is TGTGCCAGCAGCGGCCCGGGGACGGTGAACACTGAAGCTTTCTTT. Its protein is CASSGPGTVNTEAFF.

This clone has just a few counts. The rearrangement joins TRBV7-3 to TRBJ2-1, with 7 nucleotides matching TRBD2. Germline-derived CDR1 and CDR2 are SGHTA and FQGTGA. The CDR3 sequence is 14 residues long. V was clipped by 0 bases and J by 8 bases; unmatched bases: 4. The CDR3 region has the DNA TGTGCCAGCAGCTTAACAGGACTAGACCATGAGCAGTTCTTC. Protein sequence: CASSLTGLDHEQFF.

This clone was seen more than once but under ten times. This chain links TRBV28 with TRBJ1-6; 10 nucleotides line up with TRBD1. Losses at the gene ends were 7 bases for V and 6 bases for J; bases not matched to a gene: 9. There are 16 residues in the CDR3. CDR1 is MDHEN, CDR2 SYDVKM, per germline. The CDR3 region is CASTTPGTGANSPLHF. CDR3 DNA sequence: TGTGCCAGCACGACTCCCGGGACAGGGGCTAATTCACCCCTCCACTTT.

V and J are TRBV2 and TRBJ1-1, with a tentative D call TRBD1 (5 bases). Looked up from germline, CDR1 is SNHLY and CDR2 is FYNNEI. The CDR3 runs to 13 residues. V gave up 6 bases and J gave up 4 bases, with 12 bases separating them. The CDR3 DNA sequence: TGTGCCAGCAGGTTCGGAAGGGGCACTGAAGCTTTCTTT. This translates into CASRFGRGTEAFF.

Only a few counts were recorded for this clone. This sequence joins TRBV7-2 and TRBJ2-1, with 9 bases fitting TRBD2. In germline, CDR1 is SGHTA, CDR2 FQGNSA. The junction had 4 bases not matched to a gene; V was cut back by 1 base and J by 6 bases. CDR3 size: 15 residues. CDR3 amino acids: CASSLDGTSLNEQFF. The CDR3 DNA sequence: TGTGCCAGCAGCTTAGACGGGACTAGCCTCAATGAGCAGTTCTTC.

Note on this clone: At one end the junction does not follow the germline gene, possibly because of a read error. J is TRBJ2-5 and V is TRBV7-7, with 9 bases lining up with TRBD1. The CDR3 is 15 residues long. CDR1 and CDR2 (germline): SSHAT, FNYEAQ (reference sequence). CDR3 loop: CASSRPGTGLETQYF. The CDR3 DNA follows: TGTGCTAGCAGCCGTCCCGGGACAGGGTTGGAGACCCAGTACTTC. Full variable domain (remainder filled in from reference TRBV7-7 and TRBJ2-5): GAGVSQSPRYKVTKRGQDVTLRCDPISSHATLYWYQQALGQGPEFLTYFNYEAQPDKSGLPSDRFSAERPEGSISTLTIQRTEQRDSAMYRCASSRPGTGLETQYFGPGTRLLVL.

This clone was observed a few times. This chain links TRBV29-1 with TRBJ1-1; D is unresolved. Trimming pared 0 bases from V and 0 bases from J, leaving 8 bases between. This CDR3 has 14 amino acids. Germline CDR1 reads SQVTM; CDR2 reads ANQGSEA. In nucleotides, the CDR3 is TGCAGCGTTGAAGACATATGGATGAACACTGAAGCTTTCTTT. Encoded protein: CSVEDIWMNTEAFF.

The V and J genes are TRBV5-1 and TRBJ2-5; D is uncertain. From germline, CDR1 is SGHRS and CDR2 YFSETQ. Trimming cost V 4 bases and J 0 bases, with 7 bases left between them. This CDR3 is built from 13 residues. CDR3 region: CASSASYQETQYF. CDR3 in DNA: TGCGCCAGCAGCGCCTCCTACCAAGAGACCCAGTACTTC.

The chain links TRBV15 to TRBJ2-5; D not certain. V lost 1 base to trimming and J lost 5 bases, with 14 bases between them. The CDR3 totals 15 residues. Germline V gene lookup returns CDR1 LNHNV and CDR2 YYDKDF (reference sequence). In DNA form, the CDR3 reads TGTGCCACCAGCAGAGGGGGTCAGGAACGGGAGACCCAGTACTTC. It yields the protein CATSRGGQERETQYF. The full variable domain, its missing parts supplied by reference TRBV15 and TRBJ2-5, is DAMVIQNPRYQVTQFGKPVTLSCSQTLNHNVMYWYQQKSSQAPKLLFHYYDKDFNNEADTPDNFQSRRPNTSFCFLDIRSPGLGDTAMYLCATSRGGQERETQYFGPGTRLLVL.

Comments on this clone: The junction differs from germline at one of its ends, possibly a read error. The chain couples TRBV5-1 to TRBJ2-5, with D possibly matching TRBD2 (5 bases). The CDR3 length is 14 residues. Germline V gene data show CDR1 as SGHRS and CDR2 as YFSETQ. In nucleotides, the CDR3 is TGCGCCAGCACCTTGTCCGGGGTTCAAGAGACCCAGTACTTC. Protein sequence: CASTLSGVQETQYF.

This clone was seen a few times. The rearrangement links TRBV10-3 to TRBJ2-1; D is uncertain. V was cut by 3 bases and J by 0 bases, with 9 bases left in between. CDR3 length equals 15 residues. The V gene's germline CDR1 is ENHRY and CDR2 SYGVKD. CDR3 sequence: CAISDYRLSYNEQFF. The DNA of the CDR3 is TGTGCCATCAGTGATTACCGTCTCTCCTACAATGAGCAGTTCTTC.

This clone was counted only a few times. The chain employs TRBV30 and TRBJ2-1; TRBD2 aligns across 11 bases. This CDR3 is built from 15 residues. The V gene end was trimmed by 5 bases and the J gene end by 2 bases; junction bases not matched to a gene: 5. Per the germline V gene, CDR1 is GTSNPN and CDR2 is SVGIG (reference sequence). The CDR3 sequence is CAWALSGGAYNEQFF. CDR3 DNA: TGTGCCTGGGCTCTTAGCGGGGGGGCCTACAATGAGCAGTTCTTC.

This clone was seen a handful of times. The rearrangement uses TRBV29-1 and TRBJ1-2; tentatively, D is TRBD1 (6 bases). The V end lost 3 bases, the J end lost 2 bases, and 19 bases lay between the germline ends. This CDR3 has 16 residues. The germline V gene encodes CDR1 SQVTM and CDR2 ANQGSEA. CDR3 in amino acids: CSVEGGAPFGNYGYTF. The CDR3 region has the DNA TGCAGCGTTGAGGGGGGCGCCCCCTTTGGAAACTATGGCTACACCTTC.

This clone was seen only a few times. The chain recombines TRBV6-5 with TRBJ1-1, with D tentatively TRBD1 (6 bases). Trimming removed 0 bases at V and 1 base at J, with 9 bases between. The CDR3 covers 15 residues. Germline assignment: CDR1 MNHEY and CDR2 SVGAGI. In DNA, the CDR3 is TGTGCCAGCAGTTACTCGGGGACACCGAACACTGAAGCTTTCTTT. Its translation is CASSYSGTPNTEAFF.

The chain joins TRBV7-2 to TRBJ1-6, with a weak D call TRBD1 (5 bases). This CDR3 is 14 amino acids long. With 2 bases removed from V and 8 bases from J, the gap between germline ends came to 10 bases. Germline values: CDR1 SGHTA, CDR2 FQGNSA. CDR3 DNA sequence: TGTGCCAGCAGCTTAAGGGACGGGGATTCACCCCTCCACTTT. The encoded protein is CASSLRDGDSPLHF.